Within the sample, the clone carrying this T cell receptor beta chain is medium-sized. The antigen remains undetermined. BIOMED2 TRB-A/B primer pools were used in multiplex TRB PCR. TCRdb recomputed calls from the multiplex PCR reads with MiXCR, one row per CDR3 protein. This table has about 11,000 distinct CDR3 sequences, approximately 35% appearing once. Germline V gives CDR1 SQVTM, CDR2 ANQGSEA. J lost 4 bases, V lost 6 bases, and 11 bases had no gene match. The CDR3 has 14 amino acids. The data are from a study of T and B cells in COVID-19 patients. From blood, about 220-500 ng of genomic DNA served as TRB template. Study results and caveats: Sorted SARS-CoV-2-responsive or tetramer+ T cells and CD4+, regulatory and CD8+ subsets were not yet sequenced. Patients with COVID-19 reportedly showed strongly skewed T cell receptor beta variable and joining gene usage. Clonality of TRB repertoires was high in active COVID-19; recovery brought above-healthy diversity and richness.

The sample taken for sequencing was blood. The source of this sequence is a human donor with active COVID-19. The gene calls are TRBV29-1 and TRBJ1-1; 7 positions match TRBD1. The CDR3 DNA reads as TGCAGCGTCGATTTTGACAGGGTTGGCACTGAAGCTTTCTTT. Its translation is CSVDFDRVGTEAFF.